Reported below is one T cell receptor (beta chain). Its antigen is currently unknown. This PCR relied on a set of 60 Vbeta primers and 13 Jbeta primers. The table came from immunoSEQ multiplex PCR; TCRdb's copy has only in-frame clones and leaves some out. Of about 110,000 clones listed, approximately 79% are singletons. The sample belongs to a study of cytomegalovirus exposure and HLA in healthy donors. Study results and limitations: Analysis was performed later, and it showed HLA-associated TCR beta chains to be more clonally expanded than equally common others.

With 5 bases removed from V and 7 bases from J, the gap between germline ends came to 14 bases. This CDR3 has 13 residues. Germline CDR1 LNHDA, CDR2 SQIVND (reference sequence). Sequenced: PBMCs. The genes are TRBV19 and TRBJ1-2, with D possibly matching TRBD1 (5 bases). The clonotype was recovered from a man aged 25-45 years in good health and CMV-seropositive. The CDR3 DNA is TGTGCCAGTAGTCCAGGGTATCCGGCTGGCTACACCTTC. It encodes CASSPGYPAGYTF.